Presented here are 21 T cell receptor beta chains from one specimen sequenced in a study of blood T cells in healthy people across ages. Through a sample-barcoded 5' primer and a J-beta primer mix, a second PCR was run for roughly 6 to 12 cycles. Via MiXCR, TCRdb re-called the 5' RACE reads, giving one row per CDR3 protein. The top ten hold more than 20% of the sample, which has around 1,900,000 distinct CDR3 sequences, more than 35% seen once. What was sequenced was blood. The receptors here all came from a human donor in good health.

This clonotype has a handful of counts. This chain links TRBV24-1 with TRBJ2-4, with TRBD2 identical over 7 bases. Gene TRBJ2-5 matches the end of the DNA better, so the J call may be wrong. CDR1 is KGHDR and CDR2 is SFDVKD in the germline V gene. The CDR3 runs 15 residues. CDR3 coding DNA: TGTGCCACCAGTGATAAGAACACAGCGGGGGAGACCCAGTACTTC. It specifies CATSDKNTAGETQYF.

The chain is built from TRBV4-3 and TRBJ1-2; possibly TRBD1 for D (5 bases). CDR1 is LGHNA, CDR2 YSLEER, per germline. Trimming removed 3 bases at V and 7 bases at J, with 24 bases between. This CDR3 contains 17 residues. The CDR3 bases are TGCGCCAGCAGCCAGGACGGAGAAGGAAGGGACTGGGGTGGCTACACCTTC. It yields the protein CASSQDGEGRDWGGYTF.

The chain carries TRBV4-1 and TRBJ1-2; tentatively, D is TRBD1 (5 bases). Germline lookup yields CDR1 MGHRA and CDR2 YSYEKL. Trimming took off 1 base at V and 5 bases at J, with 17 bases between the two ends. This CDR3 has 16 amino acids. This CDR3 reads CASSQVGGTAEYGYTF. CDR3 bases: TGCGCCAGCAGCCAAGTAGGTGGGACCGCCGAGTATGGCTACACCTTC.

This clonotype was recorded a few times. The V call is TRBV4-1, the J call TRBJ2-5; D ambiguous. The CDR3 extends over 14 amino acids. Trimming pared 1 base from V and 2 bases from J, leaving 8 bases between. Germline assignment: CDR1 MGHRA and CDR2 YSYEKL. CDR3 sequence reads: CASSQVAEQETQYF. The CDR3 nucleotides read TGCGCCAGCAGCCAAGTGGCAGAACAAGAGACCCAGTACTTC.

This clonotype was detected ten times or more. The chain links TRBV12-3 or TRBV12-4 to TRBJ2-7; 8 bases line up with TRBD2. V was pared by 6 bases and J by 3 bases, with 10 bases of the junction left unmatched. This CDR3 contains 15 residues. The CDR3 DNA reads as TGTGCCAGCAGCCCTATGGGGGCGGGGGGCTACGAGCAGTACTTC. Its protein product is CASSPMGAGGYEQYF.

The table lists this clonotype with many counts. The gene calls are TRBV9 and TRBJ2-1, with a weak D call TRBD1 (5 bases). The CDR3 is 14 residues long. V shed 0 bases and J shed 4 bases, with 8 bases lying between them. The germline gives CDR1 SGDLS, CDR2 YYNGEE. The CDR3 reads CASSVATGYNEQFF. In DNA, the CDR3 is TGTGCCAGCAGCGTAGCTACAGGTTACAATGAGCAGTTCTTC.

V gene TRBV20-1 combines with J gene TRBJ2-4; D tentatively reads TRBD1 or TRBD2 (6 bases each). This CDR3 region has 15 residues. The V end lost 0 bases, the J end lost 0 bases, and 9 bases lay between the germline ends. CDR1 and CDR2 (germline): DFQATT, SNEGSKA (reference sequence). The CDR3 region is CSARDPGAAKNIQYF. As DNA, the CDR3 is TGCAGTGCTAGAGATCCGGGGGCAGCCAAAAACATTCAGTACTTC.

This rearrangement joins TRBV4-1 to TRBJ2-1, with D perhaps TRBD1 or TRBD2 (5 bases each). This CDR3 is 17 amino acids long. Trimming pared 2 bases from V and 4 bases from J, leaving 18 bases between. Germline loops: CDR1 MGHRA, CDR2 YSYEKL. The chain's CDR3 is CASSQLSGTPDYNEQFF. CDR3 sequence (DNA): TGCGCCAGCAGCCAACTCTCCGGGACCCCCGATTACAATGAGCAGTTCTTC.

This rearrangement joins TRBV7-9 to TRBJ2-3; 7 bases match TRBD2. V gave up 5 bases and J gave up 2 bases; unmatched junction bases: 7. The CDR3 has 15 amino acids. Germline V gives CDR1 SEHNR, CDR2 FQNEAQ (reference sequence). Here the CDR3 DNA reads TGTGCCAGCAGCACCCGGGACTACCTCACAGATACGCAGTATTTT. This sequence encodes CASSTRDYLTDTQYF.

The V gene is TRBV9, the J gene TRBJ2-1, with 12 bases matching TRBD2. V was pared by 3 bases and J by 2 bases, with 0 bases of the junction left unmatched. CDR3 length equals 15 residues. Per the germline V gene, CDR1 is SGDLS and CDR2 is YYNGEE. CDR3 loop: CASSGTSGAYNEQFF. DNA of the CDR3: TGTGCCAGCAGCGGGACTAGCGGGGCCTACAATGAGCAGTTCTTC.

This chain joins TRBV11-1 and TRBJ2-3, with TRBD1 as a possible D gene (6 bases). The CDR3 has 15 amino acids. V lost 5 bases and J lost 2, with 14 bases in between. Germline V gene lookup returns CDR1 SGHAT and CDR2 FQDESV (reference sequence). The CDR3 protein is CASSPRTANTDTQYF. The CDR3 coding sequence is TGTGCCAGCAGCCCCCGGACAGCTAACACAGATACGCAGTATTTT.

This clonotype has a handful of counts. This sequence joins TRBV11-3 and TRBJ2-5; tentatively, D is TRBD1 (6 bases). In germline, CDR1 is SGHNT, CDR2 YENEEA. CDR3 size: 13 residues. V lost 5 bases, J lost 3 bases, and 10 bases lay in between. The CDR3 reads CASSPRQEETQYF. In nucleotides, the CDR3 is TGTGCCAGCAGCCCCAGACAGGAAGAGACCCAGTACTTC.

This clonotype occurred a few times. CDR3 amino acids: CASSVVPEGDTQYF. For the CDR3, the DNA is TGTGCCAGCAGCGTAGTTCCGGAGGGAGATACGCAGTATTTT. This chain links TRBV9 with TRBJ2-3; possibly TRBD2 for D (6 bases). Germline V CDR1 and CDR2: SGDLS, YYNGEE. V was cut by 0 bases and J by 5 bases, with 10 bases left in between. CDR3 length: 14 residues.

DNA of the CDR3: TGCAGTGTCTCTGGGACGGAAACTAATGAAAAACTGTTTTTT. Its protein product is CSVSGTETNEKLFF. This sequence joins TRBV20-1 and TRBJ1-4; tentatively, D is TRBD1 (5 bases). Germline CDR1 and CDR2: DFQATT and SNEGSKA (reference sequence). The CDR3 has 14 residues. V dropped 7 bases and J dropped 1 base, with 13 bases sitting between them.

This clonotype has only a few counts. The chain has TRBV6-5 and TRBJ2-2; D unclear. This CDR3 has 15 amino acids. Germline V gives CDR1 MNHEY, CDR2 SVGAGI. Deletions cut 0 bases from V and 1 base from J, with 6 bases between. CDR3 DNA sequence: TGTGCCAGCAGTTACTCGGCAGAGAACACCGGGGAGCTGTTTTTT. This translates into CASSYSAENTGELFF.

The chain recombines TRBV20-1 with TRBJ2-7, with D tentatively TRBD2 (6 bases). Looked up from germline, CDR1 is DFQATT and CDR2 is SNEGSKA (reference sequence). Trimming took off 6 bases at V and 1 base at J, with 19 bases between the two ends. CDR3 length equals 15 residues. CDR3 residues: CSASLAGRLSYEQYF. The CDR3 DNA reads TGCAGTGCAAGTTTGGCGGGACGATTATCCTACGAGCAGTACTTC.

In this sample, this clonotype turned up a few times. The chain has TRBV7-2 and TRBJ1-6; the D is unclear. In germline, CDR1 is SGHTA, CDR2 FQGNSA. With 3 bases removed from V and 0 bases from J, the gap between germline ends came to 9 bases. This CDR3 spans 16 amino acids. DNA of the CDR3: TGTGCCAGCAGCTTGTACCCAGGCTCCTATAATTCACCCCTCCACTTT. Encoded protein: CASSLYPGSYNSPLHF.

The chain couples TRBV5-1 to TRBJ1-2, with D unclear. This CDR3 is built from 14 residues. V was cut by 4 bases and J by 5 bases, with 15 bases left in between. Germline V CDR1 and CDR2: SGHRS, YFSETQ. For the CDR3, the DNA is TGCGCCAGCAGCCTATTGGACGCGGTTTATGGCTACACCTTC. Protein sequence: CASSLLDAVYGYTF.

The V gene is TRBV7-2, the J gene TRBJ1-4, with 11 bases aligning to TRBD1. The V gene end was trimmed by 4 bases and the J gene end by 7 bases; junction bases not matched to a gene: 5. The germline CDR1 and CDR2 sequences are SGHTA and FQGNSA. CDR3 length equals 15 residues. In nucleotides, the CDR3 is TGTGCCAGCAGCTCGGGGGACAGGGGGTCTGAAAAACTGTTTTTT. This encodes CASSSGDRGSEKLFF.

This clonotype was seen a handful of times. V gene TRBV20-1 combines with J gene TRBJ1-4, with 7 bases fitting TRBD1. Looked up from germline, CDR1 is DFQATT and CDR2 is SNEGSKA (reference sequence). The CDR3 has 13 residues. The junction had 3 bases not matched to a gene; V was cut back by 4 bases and J by 4 bases. The CDR3 DNA sequence: TGCAGTGCTAAGGGGGCGCATAATGAAAAACTGTTTTTT. Translating gives CSAKGAHNEKLFF.

V and J are TRBV28 and TRBJ1-1; perhaps TRBD1 as D (5 bases). The CDR3 runs to 16 residues. Trimming took 0 bases from V and 0 from J, leaving 11 bases between them. Germline V lookup: CDR1 MDHEN, CDR2 SYDVKM. CDR3 DNA sequence: TGTGCCAGCAGTTTATGGGGTCGGGGACTGAACACTGAAGCTTTCTTT. Its translation: CASSLWGRGLNTEAFF.